One and the same sample provided the 7 T cell receptor beta chains below, sequenced in a study of T cell repertoires and HLA-DP antigens. These receptors are not linked to any known antigen. Clones were read by immunoSEQ multiplex PCR, and TCRdb kept only the in-frame ones, dropping some. This sample has some 110,000 clones, with nearly 95% found just once. Sequencing was carried out using CD4+ T cells from PBMCs. The receptors come from a woman aged 18-30 years in good health and CMV-seronegative.

CDR3 protein: CATGPGGAQETQYF. CDR3 sequence (DNA): TGTGCCACCGGGCCCGGGGGTGCTCAAGAGACCCAGTACTTC. The rearrangement uses TRBV15 and TRBJ2-5, with D perhaps TRBD2 (6 bases). Germline V gene data show CDR1 as LNHNV and CDR2 as YYDKDF (reference sequence). The CDR3 consists of 14 residues. V was cut by 8 bases and J by 2 bases, with 15 bases left in between.

This chain connects TRBV7-2 to TRBJ2-7; no firm D call. V lost 1 base and J 3 bases, leaving 13 bases between the germline ends. Germline values: CDR1 SGHTA, CDR2 FQGNSA. The CDR3 runs 15 residues. The CDR3 protein is CASSLVFGRSYEQYV. The CDR3 region has the DNA TGTGCCAGCAGCTTAGTTTTCGGCAGGAGCTACGAGCAGTACGTC.

Written as DNA, the CDR3 is TGTGCCAGCAGTGACTGGGGCGGTGGCGAGCAGTTCTTC. Encoded protein: CASSDWGGGEQFF. V and J are TRBV6-4 and TRBJ2-1, with D perhaps matching TRBD1 (5 bases). The length of the CDR3 is 13 residues. From germline, CDR1 is MRHNA and CDR2 SNTAGT. The V end was cut by 1 base, the J end by 10 bases, with 11 bases between.

This clone was counted between two and nine times. The J gene is TRBJ2-7, the V gene TRBV21-1; the DNA was not used to check the table's D call, TRBD2. TRBV21-1 is annotated as a pseudogene. The CDR3 runs 9 residues. The CDR3, as DNA: TGTGCCAGCAGATCAGGGAGGGACGTC. Its translation: CASRSGRDV.

The chain carries TRBV29-1 and TRBJ2-7; 8 bases agree with TRBD1. Germline CDR1 is SQVTM and CDR2 is ANQGSEA. The CDR3 is 12 amino acids. The trim removed 7 bases at V and 2 bases at J, leaving 4 bases unmatched. CDR3 sequence: CSAQGATYEQYV. The CDR3 nucleotides are TGCAGCGCGCAGGGGGCGACCTACGAGCAGTACGTC.

The chain joins TRBV11-3 to TRBJ2-1; D remains unclear. The V end lost 0 bases, the J end lost 10 bases, and 16 bases lay between the germline ends. The CDR3 consists of 15 residues. The V gene's germline CDR1 is SGHNT and CDR2 YENEEA. The CDR3 coding sequence is TGTGCCAGCAGCTTAGATGGGCTTACAATGAGCGAGCAGTTCTTC. This sequence encodes CASSLDGLTMSEQFF.

The V call is TRBV27, the J call TRBJ1-5; 9 bases are a match to TRBD1. CDR1 is MNHEY, CDR2 SMNVEV, per germline (reference sequence). With V trimmed by 4 bases and J by 6 bases, 7 bases remained unmatched. The CDR3 totals 15 residues. CDR3 amino acids: CASSSGTGTVQPQHF. Here the CDR3 DNA reads TGTGCCAGCAGTTCCGGGACAGGGACGGTTCAGCCCCAGCATTTT.